Shown below are 22 T cell receptor beta chains from a single sample sequenced in a study of T-cell memory formation after mild COVID-19. TCRdb re-analysed the 5' RACE reads in MiXCR, keeping a single row per CDR3 protein. This sample has hundreds of thousands of distinct CDR3 sequences, with roughly 18% found just once. Source material: PBMCs or a T cell subset sorted from them (not recorded which). The receptors stem from an adult woman who had mild COVID-19 (a few samples of this study predate the infection). Cell type and time point are not known.

This clonotype was recorded at least ten times. V gene TRBV29-1 combines with J gene TRBJ1-2; D remains unclear. The CDR3 is made up of 14 amino acids. Germline V gene lookup returns CDR1 SQVTM and CDR2 ANQGSEA. The V end was cut by 6 bases, the J end by 7 bases, with 21 bases between. Here the CDR3 DNA reads TGCAGCGTCCTGATACGGGCCCTGGGAGGTGGCTACACCTTC. It yields the protein CSVLIRALGGGYTF.

V usage is TRBV7-2 and J usage is TRBJ1-3; D remains ambiguous. Per germline, CDR1 SGHTA and CDR2 FQGNSA. V dropped 0 bases and J dropped 2 bases, with 11 bases sitting between them. There are 16 residues in the CDR3. CDR3 bases: TGTGCCAGCAGCTTAGCGCTGGGTCTGGCTGGAAACACCATATATTTT. Residues: CASSLALGLAGNTIYF. The full variable domain, completed using reference TRBV7-2 and TRBJ1-3, is GAGVSQSPSNKVTEKGKDVELRCDPISGHTALYWYRQSLGQGLEFLIYFQGNSAPDKSGLPSDRFSAERTGGSVSTLTIQRTQQEDSAVYLCASSLALGLAGNTIYFGEGSWLTVV.

This chain joins TRBV5-1 and TRBJ1-1; no firm D call. The V end lost 4 bases, the J end lost 1 base, and 8 bases lay between the germline ends. Per the germline V gene, CDR1 is SGHRS and CDR2 is YFSETQ. This CDR3 is built from 13 residues. CDR3 in DNA: TGCGCCAGCAGCGGGGTTTCGAACACTGAAGCTTTCTTT. Protein product: CASSGVSNTEAFF.

The chain carries TRBV4-1 and TRBJ2-1, with D hard to call. Germline V gives CDR1 MGHRA, CDR2 YSYEKL. V was shortened by 5 bases and J by 5 bases, with 10 bases between the two germline ends. The CDR3 consists of 13 residues. CDR3 in DNA: TGCGCCAGCAGCTCCGTTCACGACAATGAGCAGTTCTTC. Amino acids: CASSSVHDNEQFF.

The chain couples TRBV9 to TRBJ2-1; D is unresolved. The V end lost 0 bases, the J end lost 8 bases, and 9 bases lay between the germline ends. The CDR3 extends over 13 amino acids. Germline loops: CDR1 SGDLS, CDR2 YYNGEE. The CDR3 region has the DNA TGTGCCAGCAGCGTAGGCAGTGGGGATGAGCAGTTCTTC. This encodes CASSVGSGDEQFF.

The gene calls are TRBV7-2 and TRBJ2-3; D call uncertain. V was shortened by 6 bases and J by 0 bases, with 16 bases between the two germline ends. The CDR3 runs to 16 residues. The germline CDR1 and CDR2 sequences are SGHTA and FQGNSA. The CDR3 loop is CASRPPWRTSTDTQYF. As DNA, the CDR3 is TGTGCCAGCAGACCCCCGTGGCGGACCAGCACAGATACGCAGTATTTT.

This clonotype was picked up many times. The chain couples TRBV12-3 or TRBV12-4 to TRBJ2-1; 8 nucleotides line up with TRBD1. The CDR3 spans 14 residues. Germline trimming cut 3 bases from V and 2 bases from J; bases unmatched to any gene: 0. The CDR3 here is CASSFRGPYNEQFF. The CDR3 nucleotides read TGTGCCAGCAGTTTCAGGGGGCCCTACAATGAGCAGTTCTTC.

The chain joins TRBV18 to TRBJ2-5; D call uncertain. Germline V gives CDR1 KGHSH, CDR2 LQKENI. The CDR3 consists of 13 residues. Trimming left V 2 bases short and J 2 bases short, with 6 bases between. The CDR3 protein is CASSPALQETQYF. The CDR3 nucleotides read TGTGCCAGCTCACCAGCACTACAAGAGACCCAGTACTTC.

This clonotype has more than one count but fewer than ten. The chain combines TRBV4-1 with TRBJ2-7, with 8 positions matching TRBD1. Trimming removed 4 bases from V and 3 bases from J; junction bases left unmatched: 8. The length of the CDR3 is 15 residues. Germline V gives CDR1 MGHRA, CDR2 YSYEKL. CDR3 coding DNA: TGCGCCAGCAGCCCTAAATGGACAGGGAACTACGAGCAGTACTTC. This codes for CASSPKWTGNYEQYF.

This clonotype was seen at least ten times. CDR3 DNA: TGTGCCAGCAGCCCTCCGGGACTAGCGGGATATCAGCAGTTCTTC. This gives the protein CASSPPGLAGYQQFF. The genes are TRBV7-9 and TRBJ2-1; 13 nucleotides agree with TRBD2. After removal of 5 bases from V and 11 bases from J, the junction contained 9 bases not matched to a gene. The CDR3 contains 15 residues. CDR1 is SEHNR and CDR2 is FQNEAQ in the germline V gene (reference sequence).

This clonotype showed up just a few times. This chain joins TRBV3-1 and TRBJ2-5; TRBD2 is a possible D gene (6 bases). Germline CDR1 reads LGHDT; CDR2 reads YNNKEL (reference sequence). This CDR3 spans 14 amino acids. V dropped 5 bases and J dropped 1 base, with 11 bases sitting between them. The CDR3 DNA is TGTGCCAGCAGCAAGGACGGGAGCCAAGAGACCCAGTACTTC. It is translated as CASSKDGSQETQYF.

The chain is built from TRBV5-1 and TRBJ2-7; 7 bases match TRBD2. CDR1 and CDR2 from the germline V gene are SGHRS and YFSETQ. The CDR3 is made up of 13 amino acids. J gave up 7 bases and V 3 bases, and 7 bases lay outside the gene matches. DNA of the CDR3: TGCGCCAGCAGCTCGGGACTACCTAATGAGCAGTACTTC. Its protein product is CASSSGLPNEQYF.

Many counts were recorded for this clonotype. The chain is built from TRBV7-2 and TRBJ2-1, with a possible D match to TRBD1 (5 bases). Looked up from germline, CDR1 is SGHTA and CDR2 is FQGNSA. CDR3 length equals 14 residues. Trimming left V 2 bases short and J 8 bases short, with 13 bases between. CDR3 sequence: CASSLMVRGYEQFF. In DNA, the CDR3 is TGTGCCAGCAGCTTAATGGTTAGGGGATATGAGCAGTTCTTC.

The genes are TRBV4-2 and TRBJ2-5; TRBD2 is a possible D gene (5 bases). Looked up from germline, CDR1 is LGHNA and CDR2 is YNFKEQ. The V and J ends lost 1 base and 4 bases respectively, with 16 bases between them. The CDR3 sequence is 16 residues long. The CDR3 protein is CASSQGGGIRGETQYF. In DNA, the CDR3 is TGTGCCAGCAGCCAAGGGGGTGGAATTCGGGGAGAGACCCAGTACTTC.

This clonotype has a handful of counts. CDR3 loop: CSAREMTSGELFF. For the CDR3, the DNA is TGCAGTGCTAGAGAGATGACTTCCGGGGAGCTGTTTTTT. The chain combines TRBV20-1 with TRBJ2-2, with no clear D. V lost 0 bases and J 6 bases, leaving 8 bases between the germline ends. Germline CDR1 and CDR2: DFQATT and SNEGSKA (reference sequence). This CDR3 is 13 amino acids long.

On this clonotype itself: The germline gene is not matched at one end of the junction; a read error may be the cause. This chain connects TRBV9 to TRBJ2-1, with a weak D call TRBD2 (5 bases). CDR1 SGDLS and CDR2 YYNGEE come from the germline V gene. The CDR3 length is 14 residues. For the CDR3, the DNA is TGTGCCAGAAGCGTAGACTCGAGGGCCAATGAGCAGTTCTTC. The encoded protein is CARSVDSRANEQFF.

The chain carries TRBV6-2 or TRBV6-3 and TRBJ1-1; D uncertain. The V and J ends lost 0 bases and 1 base respectively, with 9 bases between them. Germline CDR1 and CDR2: MNHEY and SVGEGT. The CDR3 runs 15 residues. CDR3 bases: TGTGCCAGCAGTTACTCGTGGACGGAGAACACTGAAGCTTTCTTT. Protein product: CASSYSWTENTEAFF.

This clonotype turned up a few times. This chain uses TRBV7-8 with TRBJ2-7; D uncertain. CDR3 length equals 15 residues. Per the germline V gene, CDR1 is SGHVS and CDR2 is FQNEAQ. Trimming removed 6 bases from V and 0 bases from J, with 15 bases in between. The DNA for the CDR3 is TGTGCCAGCAGGCCCCGCGCGGCTAGCTCCTACGAGCAGTACTTC. This gives the protein CASRPRAASSYEQYF.

The chain couples TRBV20-1 to TRBJ1-1; D unresolved. The CDR3 contains 10 residues. Trimming shortened V by 6 bases and J by 0 bases, and 2 bases separated the two germline ends. Germline V gene lookup returns CDR1 DFQATT and CDR2 SNEGSKA (reference sequence). The chain's CDR3 is CSAMNTEAFF. CDR3 DNA: TGCAGTGCCATGAACACTGAAGCTTTCTTT.

This clonotype was recorded a few times. The chain links TRBV20-1 to TRBJ1-5, with D possibly matching TRBD1 (5 bases). The CDR3 covers 18 residues. Trimming left V 0 bases short and J 4 bases short, with 22 bases between. The V gene's germline CDR1 is DFQATT and CDR2 SNEGSKA (reference sequence). The CDR3 coding sequence is TGCAGTGCTAGAGAGGGAGGGATTGGTGACAGAACAAATCAGCCCCAGCATTTT. Encoded protein: CSAREGGIGDRTNQPQHF.

This clonotype occurred a few times. CDR3 residues: CASRESSAGELFF. For the CDR3, the DNA is TGCGCCAGCAGGGAATCCTCGGCCGGGGAGCTGTTTTTT. The V and J genes are TRBV5-1 and TRBJ2-2; D remains unclear. V was shortened by 5 bases and J by 6 bases, with 11 bases between the two germline ends. CDR3 size: 13 residues. The germline gives CDR1 SGHRS, CDR2 YFSETQ. Filled out from reference TRBV5-1 and TRBJ2-2, the complete variable domain reads KAGVTQTPRYLIKTRGQQVTLSCSPISGHRSVSWYQQTPGQGLQFLFEYFSETQRNKGNFPGRFSGRQFSNSRSEMNVSTLELGDSALYLCASRESSAGELFFGEGSRLTVL.

CDR3 in amino acids: CASSSARDYYNEQFF. In DNA form, the CDR3 reads TGTGCCAGTAGTTCTGCCAGGGATTACTACAATGAGCAGTTCTTC. V usage is TRBV19 and J usage is TRBJ2-1; D is possibly TRBD1 (5 bases). Deletions cut 5 bases from V and 3 bases from J, with 14 bases between. The CDR3 is made up of 15 amino acids. Germline V gene lookup returns CDR1 LNHDA and CDR2 SQIVND (reference sequence).